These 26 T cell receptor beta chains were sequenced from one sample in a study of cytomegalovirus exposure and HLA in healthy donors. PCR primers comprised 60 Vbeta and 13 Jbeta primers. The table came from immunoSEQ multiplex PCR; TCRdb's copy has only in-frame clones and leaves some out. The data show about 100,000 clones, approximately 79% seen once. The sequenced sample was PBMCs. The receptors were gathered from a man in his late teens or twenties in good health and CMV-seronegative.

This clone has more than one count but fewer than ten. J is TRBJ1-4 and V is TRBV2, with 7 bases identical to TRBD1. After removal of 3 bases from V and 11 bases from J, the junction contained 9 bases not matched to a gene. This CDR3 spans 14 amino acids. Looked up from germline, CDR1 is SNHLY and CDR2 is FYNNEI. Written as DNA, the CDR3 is TGTGCCAGCAGTGACCCTCGGACAGGTTGGAAACTGTTTTTT. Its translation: CASSDPRTGWKLFF.

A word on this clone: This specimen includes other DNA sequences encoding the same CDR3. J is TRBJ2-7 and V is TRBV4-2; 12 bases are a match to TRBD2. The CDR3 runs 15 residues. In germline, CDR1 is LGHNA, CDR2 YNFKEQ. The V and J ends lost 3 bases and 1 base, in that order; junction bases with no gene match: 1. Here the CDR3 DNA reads TGTGCCAGCAGCCATACTAGCGGGGGGTCCTACGAGCAGTACTTC. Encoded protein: CASSHTSGGSYEQYF.

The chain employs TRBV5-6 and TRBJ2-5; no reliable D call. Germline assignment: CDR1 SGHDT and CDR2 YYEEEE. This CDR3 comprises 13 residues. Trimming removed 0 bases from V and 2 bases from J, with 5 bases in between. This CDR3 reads CASSLVYQETQYF. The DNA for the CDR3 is TGTGCCAGCAGCTTGGTCTATCAAGAGACCCAGTACTTC.

CDR3 sequence (DNA): TGTGCCAGCAGCCCCGGCGGGCCGGCGGCCTATTCACCCCTCCACTTT. This gives the protein CASSPGGPAAYSPLHF. This chain uses TRBV7-2 with TRBJ1-6, with D unclear. From germline, CDR1 is SGHTA and CDR2 FQGNSA. V lost 5 bases to trimming and J lost 8 bases, with 19 bases between them. This CDR3 has 16 residues.

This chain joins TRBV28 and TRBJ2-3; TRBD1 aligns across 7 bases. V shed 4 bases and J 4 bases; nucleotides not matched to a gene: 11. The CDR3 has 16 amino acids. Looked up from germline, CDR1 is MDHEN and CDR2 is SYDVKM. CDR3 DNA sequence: TGTGCCAGCAGTTCCCCAAGGGGGCTCGTGTCAGATACGCAGTATTTT. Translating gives CASSSPRGLVSDTQYF. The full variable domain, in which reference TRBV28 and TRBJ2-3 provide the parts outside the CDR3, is DVKVTQSSRYLVKRTGEKVFLECVQDMDHENMFWYRQDPGLGLRLIYFSYDVKMKEKGDIPEGYSVSREKKERFSLILESASTNQTSMYLCASSSPRGLVSDTQYFGPGTRLTVL.

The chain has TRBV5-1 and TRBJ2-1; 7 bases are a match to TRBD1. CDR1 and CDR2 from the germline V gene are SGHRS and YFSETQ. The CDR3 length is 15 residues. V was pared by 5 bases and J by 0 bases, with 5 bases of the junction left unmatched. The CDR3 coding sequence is TGCGCCAGCAGACCGACAGGGAGCTCCTACAATGAGCAGTTCTTC. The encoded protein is CASRPTGSSYNEQFF.

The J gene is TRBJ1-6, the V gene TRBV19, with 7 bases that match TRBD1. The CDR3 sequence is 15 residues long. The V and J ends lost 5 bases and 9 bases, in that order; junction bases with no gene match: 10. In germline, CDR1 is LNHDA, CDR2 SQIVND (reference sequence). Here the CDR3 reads CASSPRQGLVSPLHF. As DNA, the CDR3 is TGTGCCAGTAGTCCACGACAGGGACTTGTTTCACCCCTCCACTTT. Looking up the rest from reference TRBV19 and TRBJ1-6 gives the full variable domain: DGGITQSPKYLFRKEGQNVTLSCEQNLNHDAMYWYRQDPGQGLRLIYYSQIVNDFQKGDIAEGYSVSREKKESFPLTVTSAQKNPTAFYLCASSPRQGLVSPLHFGNGTRLTVT.

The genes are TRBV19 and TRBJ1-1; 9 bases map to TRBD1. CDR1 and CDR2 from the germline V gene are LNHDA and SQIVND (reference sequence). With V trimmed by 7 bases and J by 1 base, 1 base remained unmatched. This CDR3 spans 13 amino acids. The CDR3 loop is CASKGQGNTEAFF. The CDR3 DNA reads TGTGCCAGTAAGGGACAGGGGAACACTGAAGCTTTCTTT.

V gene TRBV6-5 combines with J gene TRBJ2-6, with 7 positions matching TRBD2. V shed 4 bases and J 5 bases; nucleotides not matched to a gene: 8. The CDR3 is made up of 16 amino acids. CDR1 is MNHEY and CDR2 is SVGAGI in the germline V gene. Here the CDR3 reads CASSFFTGRRANVLTF. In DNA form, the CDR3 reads TGTGCCAGCAGTTTTTTTACCGGGAGGAGGGCCAACGTCCTGACTTTC.

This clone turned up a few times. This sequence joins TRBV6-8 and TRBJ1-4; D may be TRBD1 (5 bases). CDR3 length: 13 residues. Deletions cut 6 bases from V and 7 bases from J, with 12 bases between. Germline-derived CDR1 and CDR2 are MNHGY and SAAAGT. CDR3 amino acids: CASRSRGGEKLFF. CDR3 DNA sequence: TGTGCCAGCAGGTCACGGGGGGGTGAAAAACTGTTTTTT.

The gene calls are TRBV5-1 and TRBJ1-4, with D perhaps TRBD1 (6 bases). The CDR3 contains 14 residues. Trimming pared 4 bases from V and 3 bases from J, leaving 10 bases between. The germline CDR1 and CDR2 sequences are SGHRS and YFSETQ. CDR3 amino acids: CASSKTGPNEKLFF. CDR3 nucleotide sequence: TGCGCCAGCAGCAAGACAGGCCCTAATGAAAAACTGTTTTTT.

CDR3 in DNA: TGTGCCAGCAGTTCGAGGCCAACTAATGAAAAACTGTTTTTT. As protein: CASSSRPTNEKLFF. The chain carries TRBV11-2 and TRBJ1-4; no definite D call. The V end was cut by 6 bases, the J end by 0 bases, with 8 bases between. CDR1 SGHAT and CDR2 FQNNGV come from the germline V gene. This CDR3 contains 14 residues.

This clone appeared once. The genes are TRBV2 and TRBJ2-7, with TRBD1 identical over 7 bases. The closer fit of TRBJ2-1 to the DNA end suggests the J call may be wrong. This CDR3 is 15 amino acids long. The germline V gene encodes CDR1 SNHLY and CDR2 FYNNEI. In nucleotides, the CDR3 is TGTGCCAGCAGCTCACAGGGGAATTCCTACAATGAGCAGTTCTTC. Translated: CASSSQGNSYNEQFF.

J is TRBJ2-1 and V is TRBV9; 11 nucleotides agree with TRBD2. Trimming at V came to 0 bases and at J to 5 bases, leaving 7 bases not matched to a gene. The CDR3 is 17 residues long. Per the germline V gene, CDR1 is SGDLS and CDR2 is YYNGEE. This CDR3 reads CASSVASLAGGDNEQFF. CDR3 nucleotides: TGTGCCAGCAGCGTAGCTAGCCTAGCGGGGGGCGACAATGAGCAGTTCTTC.

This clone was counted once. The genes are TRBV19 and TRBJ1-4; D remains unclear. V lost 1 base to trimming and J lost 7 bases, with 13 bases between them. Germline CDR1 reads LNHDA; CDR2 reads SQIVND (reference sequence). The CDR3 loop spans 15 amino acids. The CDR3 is CASSIGPGGSEKLFF. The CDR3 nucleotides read TGTGCCAGTAGTATAGGTCCAGGCGGGAGTGAAAAACTGTTTTTT.

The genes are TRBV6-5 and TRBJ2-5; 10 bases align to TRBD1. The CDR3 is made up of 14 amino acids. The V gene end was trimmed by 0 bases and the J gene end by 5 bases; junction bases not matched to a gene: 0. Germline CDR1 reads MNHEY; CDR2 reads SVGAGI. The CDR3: CASSYSTGGETQYF. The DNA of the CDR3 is TGTGCCAGCAGTTACTCGACAGGGGGCGAGACCCAGTACTTC.

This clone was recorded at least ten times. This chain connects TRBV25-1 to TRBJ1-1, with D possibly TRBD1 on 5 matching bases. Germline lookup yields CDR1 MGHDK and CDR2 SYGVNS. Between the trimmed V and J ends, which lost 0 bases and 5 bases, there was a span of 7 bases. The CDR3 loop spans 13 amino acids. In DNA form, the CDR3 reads TGTGCCAGCAGTGAATATCCAGGGACTGAAGCTTTCTTT. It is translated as CASSEYPGTEAFF.

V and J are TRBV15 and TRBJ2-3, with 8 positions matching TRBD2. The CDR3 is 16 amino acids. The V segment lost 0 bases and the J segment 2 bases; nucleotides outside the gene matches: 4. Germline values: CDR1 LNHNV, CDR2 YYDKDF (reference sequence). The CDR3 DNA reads TGTGCCACCAGCAGAGACGGCGGGGGGTACACAGATACGCAGTATTTT. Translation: CATSRDGGGYTDTQYF.

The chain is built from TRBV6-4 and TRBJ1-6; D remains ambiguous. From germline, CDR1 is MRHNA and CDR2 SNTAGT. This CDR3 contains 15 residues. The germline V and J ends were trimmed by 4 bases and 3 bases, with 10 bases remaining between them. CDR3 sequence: CASSVLGDYNSPLHF. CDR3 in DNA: TGTGCCAGCAGTGTTTTGGGCGACTATAATTCACCCCTCCACTTT.

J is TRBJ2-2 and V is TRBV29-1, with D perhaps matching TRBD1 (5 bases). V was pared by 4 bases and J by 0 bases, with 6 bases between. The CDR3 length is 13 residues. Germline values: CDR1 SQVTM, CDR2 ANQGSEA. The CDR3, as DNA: TGCAGCGTTGGCAGGGCGAACACCGGGGAGCTGTTTTTT. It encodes CSVGRANTGELFF.

CDR3 sequence (DNA): TGTGCCACCAGCAGAGTGCGGGGATCGCAGGGTGGCTACACCTTC. It codes for CATSRVRGSQGGYTF. The chain couples TRBV15 to TRBJ1-2; TRBD1 is a possible D gene (5 bases). Deletions cut 1 base from V and 7 bases from J, with 16 bases between. The CDR3 spans 15 residues. Germline V gives CDR1 LNHNV, CDR2 YYDKDF (reference sequence).

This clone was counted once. CDR3 loop: CASSIISSRTDTQYF. CDR3 coding DNA: TGTGCCAGTAGTATTATTAGCAGCCGCACAGATACGCAGTATTTT. The chain joins TRBV19 to TRBJ2-3, with no clear D. The V gene lost 3 bases and the J gene lost 1 base, with 11 bases spanning the gap. CDR1 and CDR2 (germline): LNHDA, SQIVND (reference sequence). The CDR3 runs 15 residues.

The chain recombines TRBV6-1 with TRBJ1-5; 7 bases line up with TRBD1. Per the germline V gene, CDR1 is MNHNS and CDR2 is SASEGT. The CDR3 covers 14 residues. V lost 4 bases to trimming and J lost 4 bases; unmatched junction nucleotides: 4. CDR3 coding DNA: TGTGCCAGCAGTGGACAGGGTACGAATCAGCCCCAGCATTTT. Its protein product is CASSGQGTNQPQHF.

The CDR3 spells CATSRDRAHNSPLHF. CDR3 sequence (DNA): TGTGCCACCAGCAGGGACAGGGCCCATAATTCACCCCTCCACTTT. The gene calls are TRBV15 and TRBJ1-6; 8 bases match TRBD1. J was trimmed by 5 bases and V by 3 bases; bases with no gene match: 3. Germline V gene data show CDR1 as LNHNV and CDR2 as YYDKDF (reference sequence). The CDR3 runs to 15 residues.

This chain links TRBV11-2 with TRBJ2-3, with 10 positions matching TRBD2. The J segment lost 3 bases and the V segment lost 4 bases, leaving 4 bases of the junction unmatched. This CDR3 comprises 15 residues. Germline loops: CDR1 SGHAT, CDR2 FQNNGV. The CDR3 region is CASSWNSGGTDTQYF. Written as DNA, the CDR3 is TGTGCCAGCAGCTGGAATAGCGGGGGGACAGATACGCAGTATTTT.

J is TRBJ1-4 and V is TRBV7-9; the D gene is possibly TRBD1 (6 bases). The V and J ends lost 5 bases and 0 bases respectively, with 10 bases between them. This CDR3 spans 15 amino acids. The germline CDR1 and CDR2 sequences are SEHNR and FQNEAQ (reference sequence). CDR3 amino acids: CASSAPGATNEKLFF. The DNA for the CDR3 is TGTGCCAGCAGCGCGCCAGGGGCAACTAATGAAAAACTGTTTTTT.